A single sample is the source of the 30 T cell receptor beta chains below, sequenced in a study of lymphopenia after photon versus proton radiotherapy. Assay used: immunoSEQ multiplex PCR; TCRdb lists only in-frame clones, some missing. The sample lists about 29,000 clones; roughly 90% were seen once. Specimen: peripheral blood, collected from a patient treated with proton-based radiotherapy. Source of these receptors: a woman aged 60-75 years with cholangiocarcinoma. Some clones in this sample may be carry-over from other donors' samples.

CDR3 protein: CASSLGPEDANTGELFF. CDR3 sequence (DNA): TGCGCCAGCAGCTTGGGGCCGGAGGACGCGAACACCGGGGAGCTGTTTTTT. This chain connects TRBV5-1 to TRBJ2-2; tentatively, D is TRBD2 (5 bases). Germline CDR1 reads SGHRS; CDR2 reads YFSETQ. V gave up 0 bases and J gave up 0 bases, with 12 bases separating them. The CDR3 totals 17 residues.

The chain joins TRBV7-3 to TRBJ1-1; D is uncertain. This CDR3 has 18 amino acids. Germline CDR1 reads SGHTA; CDR2 reads FQGTGA. V was clipped by 0 bases and J by 0 bases, with 17 bases between them. The CDR3 sequence is CASSLTRFSNPMNTEAFF. As DNA, the CDR3 is TGTGCCAGCAGCTTAACCAGATTCTCGAATCCGATGAACACTGAAGCTTTCTTT. Based on the CDR3 plus reference TRBV7-3 and TRBJ1-1, the full variable domain is GAGVSQTPSNKVTEKGKYVELRCDPISGHTALYWYRQSLGQGPEFLIYFQGTGAADDSGLPNDRFFAVRPEGSVSTLKIQRTERGDSAVYLCASSLTRFSNPMNTEAFFGQGTRLTVV.

The chain links TRBV2 to TRBJ1-1; tentatively, D is TRBD1 (5 bases). CDR1 and CDR2 from the germline V gene are SNHLY and FYNNEI. Deletions cut 4 bases from V and 4 bases from J, with 13 bases between. This CDR3 spans 14 amino acids. The CDR3 sequence is CASSGDGRSTEAFF. Written as DNA, the CDR3 is TGTGCCAGCAGTGGGGACGGGAGATCCACTGAAGCTTTCTTT.

The chain has TRBV15 and TRBJ2-3, with 9 nucleotides matching TRBD1. Germline V gene data show CDR1 as LNHNV and CDR2 as YYDKDF (reference sequence). Trimming took 0 bases from V and 5 from J; bases not matched to a gene: 3. The length of the CDR3 is 15 residues. CDR3 bases: TGTGCCACCAGCAGAGATCTGGACAGGGGAGATACGCAGTATTTT. It yields the protein CATSRDLDRGDTQYF.

This chain joins TRBV5-1 and TRBJ1-2, with D maybe TRBD1 (6 bases). The CDR3 is 15 residues long. V was trimmed by 1 base and J by 2 bases, leaving 12 bases between them. CDR1 is SGHRS, CDR2 YFSETQ, per germline. The CDR3 here is CASSLSTGTNYGYTF. In nucleotides, the CDR3 is TGCGCCAGCAGCTTGTCCACAGGGACAAACTATGGCTACACCTTC.

The chain carries TRBV27 and TRBJ1-2, with no clear D. The CDR3 sequence is 14 residues long. CDR1 and CDR2 from the germline V gene are MNHEY and SMNVEV (reference sequence). V was clipped by 7 bases and J by 0 bases, with 12 bases between them. The CDR3 DNA reads TGTGCCAGCAAGCCGGGTCAGACTAACTATGGCTACACCTTC. The encoded protein is CASKPGQTNYGYTF.

This chain joins TRBV11-2 and TRBJ2-2, with D maybe TRBD1 (6 bases). CDR1 SGHAT and CDR2 FQNNGV come from the germline V gene. This CDR3 spans 15 amino acids. V was trimmed by 5 bases and J by 5 bases, leaving 15 bases between them. The CDR3 sequence: CASSLRGFETGELFF. CDR3 DNA: TGTGCCAGCAGCCTCAGGGGCTTCGAAACCGGGGAGCTGTTTTTT.

This rearrangement joins TRBV19 to TRBJ1-1, with 11 nucleotides matching TRBD1. This CDR3 is built from 16 residues. V was pared by 4 bases and J by 5 bases, with 9 bases of the junction left unmatched. CDR1 and CDR2 from the germline V gene are LNHDA and SQIVND (reference sequence). CDR3: CASSNHPGQGATEAFF. The CDR3 coding sequence is TGTGCCAGTAGTAATCACCCCGGACAGGGGGCGACTGAAGCTTTCTTT.

This clone was seen once. The chain couples TRBV5-1 to TRBJ1-2; a weak D match, TRBD1 (6 bases). The CDR3 contains 16 residues. The V gene's germline CDR1 is SGHRS and CDR2 YFSETQ. The germline V and J ends were trimmed by 4 bases and 2 bases, with 18 bases remaining between them. The CDR3 region is CASSELPGQENYGYTF. The CDR3 DNA reads as TGCGCCAGCAGCGAATTACCGGGACAAGAAAACTATGGCTACACCTTC.

The chain joins TRBV11-2 to TRBJ2-5; the D gene is possibly TRBD1 (5 bases). The CDR3 is made up of 14 amino acids. Germline V gene sequence: CDR1 SGHAT, CDR2 FQNNGV. The V end lost 7 bases, the J end lost 6 bases, and 18 bases lay between the germline ends. The CDR3 sequence is CASTQVLQGKTQYF. CDR3 nucleotide sequence: TGTGCCAGCACCCAGGTACTGCAGGGTAAGACCCAGTACTTC.

The DNA for the CDR3 is TGTGCCAGCAGCGTCTACGGAGATAGCTCCTACAATGAGCAGTTCTTC. This sequence encodes CASSVYGDSSYNEQFF. V and J are TRBV9 and TRBJ2-1; D gene uncertain. V was clipped by 2 bases and J by 0 bases, with 12 bases between them. Per germline, CDR1 SGDLS and CDR2 YYNGEE. The CDR3 spans 16 residues.

This chain links TRBV6-5 with TRBJ1-1; TRBD1 aligns across 8 bases. Trimming took 5 bases from V and 1 from J; bases not matched to a gene: 3. The CDR3 consists of 14 residues. Per germline, CDR1 MNHEY and CDR2 SVGAGI. The DNA for the CDR3 is TGTGCCAGCAGTCCAGGGGGCGGGAACACTGAAGCTTTCTTT. Residues: CASSPGGGNTEAFF.

The count of this clone is one. The V and J genes are TRBV5-1 and TRBJ2-1; 10 bases map to TRBD2. The CDR3 is 15 residues long. Germline CDR1 reads SGHRS; CDR2 reads YFSETQ. Trimming at V came to 0 bases and at J to 8 bases, leaving 5 bases not matched to a gene. The CDR3 DNA sequence: TGCGCCAGCAGCTTGGATGCTAGCGGGAGTGATGAGCAGTTCTTC. This gives the protein CASSLDASGSDEQFF.

The gene calls are TRBV21-1 and TRBJ2-5; no DNA check was done on the table's D call, TRBD1. TRBV21-1 counts as a pseudogene. This CDR3 region has 14 residues. CDR3 coding DNA: TGTGCCAGCAGCAAACTTGTCAGACAAGAGACCCAGTACTTC. Its protein is CASSKLVRQETQYF.

The chain is built from TRBV5-1 and TRBJ2-2; tentative D call: TRBD1 (6 bases). V lost 7 bases and J lost 6, with 16 bases in between. CDR1 SGHRS and CDR2 YFSETQ come from the germline V gene. The CDR3 is 14 residues long. The chain's CDR3 is CASRDTGSPGELFF. The DNA of the CDR3 is TGCGCCAGCCGGGATACAGGGAGCCCCGGGGAGCTGTTTTTT. Full variable domain (rest looked up from reference TRBV5-1 and TRBJ2-2): KAGVTQTPRYLIKTRGQQVTLSCSPISGHRSVSWYQQTPGQGLQFLFEYFSETQRNKGNFPGRFSGRQFSNSRSEMNVSTLELGDSALYLCASRDTGSPGELFFGEGSRLTVL.

V usage is TRBV5-1 and J usage is TRBJ2-5, with D maybe TRBD2 (5 bases). Germline loops: CDR1 SGHRS, CDR2 YFSETQ. The CDR3 consists of 19 residues. The V gene lost 0 bases and the J gene lost 2 bases, with 23 bases spanning the gap. The CDR3 loop reads CASSLERRSDGLTQETQYF. The CDR3 nucleotides are TGCGCCAGCAGCTTGGAACGACGATCGGACGGACTCACACAAGAGACCCAGTACTTC.

This chain uses TRBV11-2 with TRBJ2-3; 11 nucleotides match TRBD2. V dropped 6 bases and J dropped 8; count of bases not matched to a gene: 10. The germline CDR1 and CDR2 sequences are SGHAT and FQNNGV. The CDR3 covers 15 residues. The CDR3 reads CASRTTSGSLGTQYF. In nucleotides, the CDR3 is TGTGCCAGCAGAACTACTAGCGGGAGTCTGGGTACGCAGTATTTT.

The chain combines TRBV7-9 with TRBJ2-5; possible D gene TRBD2, 5 bases. The ends were cut back, 5 bases at V and 4 bases at J, with 14 bases in the middle. The V gene's germline CDR1 is SEHNR and CDR2 FQNEAQ (reference sequence). The CDR3 has 14 residues. CDR3 residues: CASSPQAGVETQYF. The CDR3 region has the DNA TGTGCCAGCAGCCCCCAGGCCGGGGTAGAGACCCAGTACTTC.

V usage is TRBV29-1 and J usage is TRBJ2-2, with 8 bases that match TRBD2. The V and J ends lost 7 bases and 0 bases, in that order; junction bases with no gene match: 4. Germline lookup yields CDR1 SQVTM and CDR2 ANQGSEA. The CDR3 is 14 amino acids. CDR3 loop: CSGIAGSNTGELFF. The CDR3 nucleotides read TGCAGCGGTATAGCGGGATCGAACACCGGGGAGCTGTTTTTT.

The chain couples TRBV6-6 to TRBJ1-1; TRBD1 aligns across 10 bases. Germline V gives CDR1 MNHNY, CDR2 SVGAGI (reference sequence). J gave up 9 bases and V 10 bases, and 11 bases lay outside the gene matches. The CDR3 is 13 residues long. This chain's CDR3 is CATHGTGETKAFF. The CDR3 DNA reads as TGTGCCACCCATGGGACAGGGGAAACAAAAGCTTTCTTT.

This chain uses TRBV5-1 with TRBJ2-7; possibly TRBD1 for D (6 bases). Trimming stripped 0 bases from V and 3 bases from J, with 10 bases between. The germline gives CDR1 SGHRS, CDR2 YFSETQ. This CDR3 spans 14 amino acids. The CDR3 nucleotides are TGCGCCAGCAGCTTGGACAGGGAGATCTACGAGCAGTACTTC. It codes for CASSLDREIYEQYF.

The chain recombines TRBV5-1 with TRBJ1-2; D not certain. V lost 3 bases to trimming and J lost 3 bases, with 12 bases between them. Germline loops: CDR1 SGHRS, CDR2 YFSETQ. The CDR3 covers 14 residues. The CDR3: CASSYRDWDYGYTF. The CDR3 nucleotides read TGCGCCAGCAGCTACCGTGATTGGGACTATGGCTACACCTTC.

DNA for the CDR3: TGCGCCAGCAGCTTCAGGGGGCCTTCCTACGAGCAGTACTTC. It encodes CASSFRGPSYEQYF. The chain uses TRBV5-1 and TRBJ2-7; 8 nucleotides align to TRBD1. The CDR3 runs 14 residues. Germline trimming cut 2 bases from V and 1 base from J; bases unmatched to any gene: 2. The germline V gene encodes CDR1 SGHRS and CDR2 YFSETQ.

The rearrangement uses TRBV7-8 and TRBJ1-2; TRBD1 matches at 8 bases. V lost 1 base to trimming and J lost 5 bases; unmatched junction nucleotides: 3. This CDR3 is built from 14 residues. CDR1 and CDR2 from the germline V gene are SGHVS and FQNEAQ. The CDR3 region has the DNA TGTGCCAGCAGCTTAGGGACAGGGACTTATGGCTACACCTTC. Translation gives CASSLGTGTYGYTF.

The genes are TRBV4-2 and TRBJ2-5, with D tentatively TRBD2 (5 bases). CDR3 size: 17 residues. Germline assignment: CDR1 LGHNA and CDR2 YNFKEQ. Trimming removed 1 base at V and 8 bases at J, with 23 bases between. CDR3 loop: CASSQGFSDTAAVTQYF. DNA of the CDR3: TGTGCCAGCAGCCAAGGTTTTAGCGACACCGCCGCGGTTACCCAGTACTTC.

The chain carries TRBV10-1 and TRBJ2-5; D is perhaps TRBD2 (6 bases). The germline V gene has CDR1 WNHNN and CDR2 SYGVQD (reference sequence). Trimming shortened V by 3 bases and J by 5 bases, and 16 bases separated the two germline ends. The CDR3 has 15 residues. The CDR3 coding sequence is TGCGCCAGCAGTGAAGGAGGGGCGGGCCGGGAGACCCAGTACTTC. Residues: CASSEGGAGRETQYF.

The V call is TRBV7-3, the J call TRBJ2-2, with D possibly matching TRBD1 (5 bases). Germline-derived CDR1 and CDR2 are SGHTA and FQGTGA. This CDR3 is built from 15 residues. V was pared by 3 bases and J by 0 bases, with 8 bases between. CDR3 DNA: TGTGCCAGCAGCTTGACAGCCGCGAACACCGGGGAGCTGTTTTTT. Amino acid sequence: CASSLTAANTGELFF.

The chain joins TRBV5-4 to TRBJ2-1; possible D gene TRBD1, 6 bases. CDR3 length: 15 residues. Germline V gene lookup returns CDR1 SGHNT and CDR2 YYREEE (reference sequence). V lost 0 bases and J lost 3, with 10 bases in between. The CDR3 reads CASSLVGGVYNEQFF. CDR3 DNA sequence: TGTGCCAGCAGCTTGGTAGGGGGAGTCTACAATGAGCAGTTCTTC. Full variable domain (rest looked up from reference TRBV5-4 and TRBJ2-1): ETGVTQSPTHLIKTRGQQVTLRCSSQSGHNTVSWYQQALGQGPQFIFQYYREEENGRGNFPPRFSGLQFPNYSSELNVNALELDDSALYLCASSLVGGVYNEQFFGPGTRLTVL.

This clone was found once. The chain employs TRBV14 and TRBJ1-2; 9 bases are shared with TRBD1. J gave up 5 bases and V 1 base, and 8 bases lay outside the gene matches. The CDR3 sequence is 16 residues long. CDR1 and CDR2 from the germline V gene are SGHDN and FVKESK. The DNA of the CDR3 is TGTGCCAGCAGCCAAGTGTCCGGGACAGGGATATATGGCTACACCTTC. This encodes CASSQVSGTGIYGYTF.

The chain recombines TRBV7-2 with TRBJ2-3; a weak D match, TRBD2 (5 bases). The germline V and J ends were trimmed by 5 bases and 2 bases, with 11 bases remaining between them. The CDR3 has 14 amino acids. In germline, CDR1 is SGHTA, CDR2 FQGNSA. DNA for the CDR3: TGTGCCAGCAGCCTCGGGCGGGTCACAGATACGCAGTATTTT. Translation gives CASSLGRVTDTQYF.